The rows below give T cell receptor beta chains drawn from one sample of a study of blood T cell repertoires in COVID-19. Only in-frame clones appear in the TCRdb table, and some are missing; sequencing was by immunoSEQ multiplex PCR. The sample yields 200,000 to 250,000 clones, approximately 84% seen once. The sample taken for sequencing was PBMCs or T cells enriched from blood (not recorded which). These receptors all come from a man aged 55 to 70 who had recovered from COVID-19. The CDR3 runs from the conserved cysteine through the conserved F or W.

TRBV5-1,CASSADSSDNSPLHF
TRBV5-1,CASSFLNPQGARETQYF
TRBV19,CASTIGAGDQPQHF
TRBV9,CASSDSPSDTDTQYF
TRBV2,CASSTYRGYYGYTF
TRBV9,CASSPRRDSNGYTF
TRBV5-1,CASSLEGPSYGYTF
TRBV5-1,CASSLNRVPYEQYF
TRBV3-1/TRBV3-2,CASSQQGLPSTDTQYF
TRBV2,CASSEVRTSGNTIYF
TRBV2,CASSGQGRQPQHF
TRBV19,CASSFQGAYEQYF
TRBV7-9,CAIRGIRGGYTF
TRBV7-9,CASSLATGGGNEKLFF
TRBV7-2,CASSFLTSGGTYNEQFF
TRBV18,CASSPSPSGANVLTF
TRBV4-2,CASSQVGANGEQYF
TRBV4-3,CASSQEFRFTDTQYF
TRBV20-1,CSAPGGETQYF
TRBV19,CASTPAGGYGYTF
TRBV12-3/TRBV12-4,CASRGSYQPQHF
TRBV5-1,CASSAIQGANTEAFF
TRBV9,CASSVRPGQGHDEQFF
TRBV27,CASRRLGQLKGNTEAFF
TRBV3-1/TRBV3-2,CASSQGAKTIQYF
TRBV19,CASSISWQVGQPQHF
TRBV6-5,CATRGTSGSTDTQYF
TRBV12-3/TRBV12-4,CASTLGLQETQYF
TRBV5-8,CASSSGVAQYF
TRBV27,CASPGGNSPLHF
TRBV7-9,CASSHRDTPYEQYF
TRBV12-3/TRBV12-4,CASSLVLQETQYF
TRBV5-1,CASSLVPGGRYEQYF
TRBV7-3,CASSFGTSTDTQYF
TRBV19,CASSMYSLNTGELFF
TRBV7-2,CASSLAESFVGQYTGELFF
TRBV11-3,CASSRGTGSEQYF